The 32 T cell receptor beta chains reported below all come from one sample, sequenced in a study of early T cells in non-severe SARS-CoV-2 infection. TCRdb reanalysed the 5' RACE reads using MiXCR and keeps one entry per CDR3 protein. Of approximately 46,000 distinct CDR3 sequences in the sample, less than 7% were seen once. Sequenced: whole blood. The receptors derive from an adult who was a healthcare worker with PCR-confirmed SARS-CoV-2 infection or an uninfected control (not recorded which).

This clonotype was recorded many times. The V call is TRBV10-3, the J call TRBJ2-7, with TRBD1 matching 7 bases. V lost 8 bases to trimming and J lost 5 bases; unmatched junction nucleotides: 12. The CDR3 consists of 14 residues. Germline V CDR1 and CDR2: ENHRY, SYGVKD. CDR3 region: CAIAASGGTNEQYF. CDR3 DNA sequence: TGTGCCATCGCGGCGTCAGGGGGAACGAACGAGCAGTACTTC.

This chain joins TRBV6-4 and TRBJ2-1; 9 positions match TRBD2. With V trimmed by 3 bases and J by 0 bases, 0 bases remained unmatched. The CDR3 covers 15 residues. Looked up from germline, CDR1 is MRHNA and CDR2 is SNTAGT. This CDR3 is CASSEAGGSYNEQFF. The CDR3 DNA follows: TGTGCCAGCAGTGAAGCGGGGGGCTCCTACAATGAGCAGTTCTTC.

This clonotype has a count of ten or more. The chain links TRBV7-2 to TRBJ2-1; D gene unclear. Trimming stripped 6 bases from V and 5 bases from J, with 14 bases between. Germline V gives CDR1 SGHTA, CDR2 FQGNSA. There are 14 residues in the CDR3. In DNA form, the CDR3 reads TGTGCCAGCAGGGGCCGGGTGGTTAACAATGAGCAGTTCTTC. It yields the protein CASRGRVVNNEQFF.

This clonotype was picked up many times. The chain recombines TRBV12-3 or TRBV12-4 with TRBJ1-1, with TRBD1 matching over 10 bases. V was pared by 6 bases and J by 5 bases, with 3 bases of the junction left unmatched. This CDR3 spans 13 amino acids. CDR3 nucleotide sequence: TGTGCCAGCAGGGGACAGGGGTGGACTGAAGCTTTCTTT. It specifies CASRGQGWTEAFF.

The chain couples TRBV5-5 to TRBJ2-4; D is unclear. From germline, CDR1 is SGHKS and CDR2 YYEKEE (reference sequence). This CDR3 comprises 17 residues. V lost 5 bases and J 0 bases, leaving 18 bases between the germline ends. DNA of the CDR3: TGTGCCAGCAGACCTGGACCGAATACAATAGCCAAAAACATTCAGTACTTC. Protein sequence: CASRPGPNTIAKNIQYF.

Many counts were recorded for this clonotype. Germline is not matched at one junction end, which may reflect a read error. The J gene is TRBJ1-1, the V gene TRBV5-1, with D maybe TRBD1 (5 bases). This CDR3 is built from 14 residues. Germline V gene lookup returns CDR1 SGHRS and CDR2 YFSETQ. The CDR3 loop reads CASSSGGANTEAFF. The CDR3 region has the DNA TGCGCCAGCAGCTCCGGAGGGGCGAACACTGAAGCTTTTTTT.

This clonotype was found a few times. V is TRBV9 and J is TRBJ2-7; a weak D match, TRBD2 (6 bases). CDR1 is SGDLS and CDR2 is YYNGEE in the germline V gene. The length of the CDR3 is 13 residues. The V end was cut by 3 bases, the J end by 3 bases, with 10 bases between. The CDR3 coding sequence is TGTGCCAGCAGCGCGGGGGACCGCTACGAGCAGTACTTC. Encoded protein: CASSAGDRYEQYF.

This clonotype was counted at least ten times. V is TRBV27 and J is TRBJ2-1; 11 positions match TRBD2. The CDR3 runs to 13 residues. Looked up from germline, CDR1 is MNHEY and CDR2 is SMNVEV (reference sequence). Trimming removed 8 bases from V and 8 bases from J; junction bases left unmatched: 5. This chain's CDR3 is CASSTSGGYEQFF. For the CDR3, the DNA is TGTGCCAGCTCCACTAGCGGGGGTTATGAGCAGTTCTTC.

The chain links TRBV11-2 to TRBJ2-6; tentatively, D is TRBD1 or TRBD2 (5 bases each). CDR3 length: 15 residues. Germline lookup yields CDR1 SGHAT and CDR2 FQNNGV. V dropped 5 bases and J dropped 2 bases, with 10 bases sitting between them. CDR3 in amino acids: CASSRQGPGANVLTF. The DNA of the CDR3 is TGTGCCAGCAGCCGCCAGGGACCTGGGGCCAACGTCCTGACTTTC.

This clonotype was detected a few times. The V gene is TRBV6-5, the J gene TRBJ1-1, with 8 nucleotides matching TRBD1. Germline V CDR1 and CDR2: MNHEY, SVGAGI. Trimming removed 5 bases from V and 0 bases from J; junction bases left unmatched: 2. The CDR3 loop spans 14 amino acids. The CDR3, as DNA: TGTGCCAGCAGTGACAGGGGAATGAACACTGAAGCTTTCTTT. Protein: CASSDRGMNTEAFF.

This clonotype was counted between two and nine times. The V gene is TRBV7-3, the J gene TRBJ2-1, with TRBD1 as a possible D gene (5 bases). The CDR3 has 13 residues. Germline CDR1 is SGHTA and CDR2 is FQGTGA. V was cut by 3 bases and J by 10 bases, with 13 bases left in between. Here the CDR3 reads CASSLSPRTEQFF. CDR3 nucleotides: TGTGCCAGCAGCTTGTCCCCCCGGACAGAGCAGTTCTTC.

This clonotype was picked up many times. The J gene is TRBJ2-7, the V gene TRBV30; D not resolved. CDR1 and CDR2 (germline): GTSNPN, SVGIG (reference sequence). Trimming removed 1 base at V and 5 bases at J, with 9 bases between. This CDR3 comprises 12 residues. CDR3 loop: CAWSAYRDEQYF. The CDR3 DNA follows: TGTGCCTGGAGTGCATACCGGGACGAGCAGTACTTC.

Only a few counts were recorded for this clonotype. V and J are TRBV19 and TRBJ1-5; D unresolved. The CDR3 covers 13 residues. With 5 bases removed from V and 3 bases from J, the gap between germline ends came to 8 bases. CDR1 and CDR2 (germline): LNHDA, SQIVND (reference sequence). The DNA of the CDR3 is TGTGCCAGTAGTCTGACACCCAATCAGCCCCAGCATTTT. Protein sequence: CASSLTPNQPQHF.

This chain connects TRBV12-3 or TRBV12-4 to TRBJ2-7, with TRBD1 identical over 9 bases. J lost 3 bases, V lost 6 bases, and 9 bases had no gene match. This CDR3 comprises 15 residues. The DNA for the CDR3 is TGTGCCAGCAGCTATATCTCGACAGGGGGCTACGAGCAGTACTTC. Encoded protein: CASSYISTGGYEQYF.

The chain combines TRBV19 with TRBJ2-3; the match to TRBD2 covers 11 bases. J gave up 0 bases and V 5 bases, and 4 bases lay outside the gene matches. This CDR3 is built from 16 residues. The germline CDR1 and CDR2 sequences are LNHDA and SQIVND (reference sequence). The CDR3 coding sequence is TGTGCCAGTAGTTCGACTAGCGGGGTTAGCACAGATACGCAGTATTTT. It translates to CASSSTSGVSTDTQYF.

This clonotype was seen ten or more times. Here the CDR3 reads CASSHSDRGSGANVLTF. The CDR3 coding sequence is TGTGCCAGCAGCCACTCGGACAGGGGTTCAGGGGCCAACGTCCTGACTTTC. The chain employs TRBV6-2 or TRBV6-3 and TRBJ2-6; TRBD1 agrees at 9 bases. From germline, CDR1 is MNHEY and CDR2 SVGEGT. V was pared by 6 bases and J by 4 bases, with 10 bases of the junction left unmatched. The CDR3 is made up of 17 amino acids.

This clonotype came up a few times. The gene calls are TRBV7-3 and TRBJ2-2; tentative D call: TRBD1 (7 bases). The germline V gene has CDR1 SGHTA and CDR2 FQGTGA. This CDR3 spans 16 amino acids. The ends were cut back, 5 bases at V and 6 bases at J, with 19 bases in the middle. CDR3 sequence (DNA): TGTGCCAGCAGCCCGCCGGGCAGGGGGGACGCCGGGGAGCTGTTTTTT. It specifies CASSPPGRGDAGELFF.

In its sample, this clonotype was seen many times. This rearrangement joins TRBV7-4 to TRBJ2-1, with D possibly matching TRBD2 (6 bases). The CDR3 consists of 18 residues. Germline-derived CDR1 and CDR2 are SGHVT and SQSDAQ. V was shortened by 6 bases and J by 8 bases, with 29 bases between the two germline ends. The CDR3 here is CASSTTAGSLFRDDEQFF. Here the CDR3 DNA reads TGTGCCAGCAGTACGACGGCGGGGTCGCTCTTTCGGGACGATGAGCAGTTCTTC.

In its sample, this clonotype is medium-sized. CDR3 DNA: TGTGCCACAAGGGAGGGGGCGACTGAAGCTTTCTTT. It codes for CATREGATEAFF. The chain employs TRBV15 and TRBJ1-1, with 7 nucleotides matching TRBD1. The V segment lost 9 bases and the J segment 5 bases; nucleotides outside the gene matches: 6. Germline CDR1 LNHNV, CDR2 YYDKDF (reference sequence). The CDR3 has 12 amino acids.

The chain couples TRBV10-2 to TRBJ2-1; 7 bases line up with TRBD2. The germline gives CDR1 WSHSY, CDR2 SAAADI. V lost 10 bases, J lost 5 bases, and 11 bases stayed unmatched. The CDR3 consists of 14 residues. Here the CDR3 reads CATLEAGENNEQFF. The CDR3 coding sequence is TGCGCCACCCTTGAGGCGGGGGAAAACAATGAGCAGTTCTTC.

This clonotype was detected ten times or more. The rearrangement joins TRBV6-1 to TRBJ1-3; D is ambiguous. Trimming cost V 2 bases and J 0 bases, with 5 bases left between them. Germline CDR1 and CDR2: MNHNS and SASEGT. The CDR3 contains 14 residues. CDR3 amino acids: CASSEHRSGNTIYF. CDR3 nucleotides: TGTGCCAGCAGTGAACACCGCTCTGGAAACACCATATATTTT.

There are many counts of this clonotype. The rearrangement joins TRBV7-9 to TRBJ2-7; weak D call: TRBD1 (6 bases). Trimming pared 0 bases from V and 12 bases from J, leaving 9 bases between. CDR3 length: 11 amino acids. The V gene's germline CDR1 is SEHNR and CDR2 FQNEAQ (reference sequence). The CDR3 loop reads CASSLAQGRYF. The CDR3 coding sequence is TGTGCCAGCAGCTTAGCACAGGGCCGGTACTTC.

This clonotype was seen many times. The CDR3, as DNA: TGTGCCAGCAGACTCGGGGGTTGGCAAGAGACCCAGTACTTC. Amino acid sequence: CASRLGGWQETQYF. The rearrangement uses TRBV25-1 and TRBJ2-5, with D tentatively TRBD2 (6 bases). Germline lookup yields CDR1 MGHDK and CDR2 SYGVNS. The germline V and J ends were trimmed by 6 bases and 2 bases, with 13 bases remaining between them. The CDR3 consists of 14 residues.

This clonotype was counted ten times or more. DNA for the CDR3: TGTGCCAGCAGCTTAATGCCGGCGGGGGCAAACACCGGGGAGCTGTTTTTT. Its protein product is CASSLMPAGANTGELFF. The chain carries TRBV7-3 and TRBJ2-2, with D perhaps TRBD2 (7 bases). Trimming stripped 1 base from V and 2 bases from J, with 14 bases between. Germline CDR1 is SGHTA and CDR2 is FQGTGA. The CDR3 has 17 amino acids.

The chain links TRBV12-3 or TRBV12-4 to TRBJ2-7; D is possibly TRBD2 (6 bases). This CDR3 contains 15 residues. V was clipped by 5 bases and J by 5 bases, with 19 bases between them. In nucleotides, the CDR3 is TGTGCCAGCAGTAAGGGGTTTCGGGAGATCGACGAGCAGTACTTC. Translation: CASSKGFREIDEQYF.

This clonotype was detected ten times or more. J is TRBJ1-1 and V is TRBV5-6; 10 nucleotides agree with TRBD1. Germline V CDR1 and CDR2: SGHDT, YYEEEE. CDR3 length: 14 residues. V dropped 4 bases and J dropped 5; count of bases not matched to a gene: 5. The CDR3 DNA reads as TGTGCCAGCAGCACGGGACAGGGGTGGACTGAAGCTTTCTTT. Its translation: CASSTGQGWTEAFF.

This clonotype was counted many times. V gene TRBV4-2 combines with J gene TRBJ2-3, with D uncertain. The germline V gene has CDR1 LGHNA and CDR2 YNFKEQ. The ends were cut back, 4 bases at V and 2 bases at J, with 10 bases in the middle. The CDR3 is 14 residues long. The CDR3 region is CASSPLMLTDTQYF. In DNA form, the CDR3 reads TGTGCCAGCAGCCCCCTGATGCTCACAGATACGCAGTATTTT.

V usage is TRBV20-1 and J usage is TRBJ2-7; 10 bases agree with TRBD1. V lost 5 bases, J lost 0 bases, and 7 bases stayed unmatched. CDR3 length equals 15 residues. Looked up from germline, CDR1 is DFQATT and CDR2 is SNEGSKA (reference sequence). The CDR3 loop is CSADRGQGISYEQYF. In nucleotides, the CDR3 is TGCAGTGCTGACAGGGGGCAGGGGATCTCCTACGAGCAGTACTTC.

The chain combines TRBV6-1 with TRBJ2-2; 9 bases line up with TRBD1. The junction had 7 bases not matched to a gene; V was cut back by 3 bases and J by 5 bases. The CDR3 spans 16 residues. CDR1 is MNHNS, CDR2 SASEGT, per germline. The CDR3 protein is CASSDPPGQGTGELFF. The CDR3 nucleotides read TGTGCCAGCAGTGACCCACCGGGACAGGGTACCGGGGAGCTGTTTTTT.

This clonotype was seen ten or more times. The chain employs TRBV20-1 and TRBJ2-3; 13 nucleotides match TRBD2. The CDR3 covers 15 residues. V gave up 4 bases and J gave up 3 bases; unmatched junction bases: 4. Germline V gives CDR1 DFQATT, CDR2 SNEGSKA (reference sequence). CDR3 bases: TGCAGTGCTACCGGGACTAGCGGGACTACAGATACGCAGTATTTT. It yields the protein CSATGTSGTTDTQYF.

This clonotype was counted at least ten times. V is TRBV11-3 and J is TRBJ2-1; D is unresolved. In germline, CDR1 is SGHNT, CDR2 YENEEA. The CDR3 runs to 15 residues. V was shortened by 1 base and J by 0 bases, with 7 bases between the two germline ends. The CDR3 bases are TGTGCCAGCAGCTTAGCTGCGAGCTCCTACAATGAGCAGTTCTTC. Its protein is CASSLAASSYNEQFF.

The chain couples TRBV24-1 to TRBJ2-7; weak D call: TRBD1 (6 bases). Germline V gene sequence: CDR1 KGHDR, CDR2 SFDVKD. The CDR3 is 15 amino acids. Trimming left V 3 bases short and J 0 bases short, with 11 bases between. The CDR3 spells CATSDPRDNSYEQYF. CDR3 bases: TGTGCCACCAGTGATCCCCGGGACAACTCCTACGAGCAGTACTTC.